A single sample gave rise to the 10 T cell receptor beta chains below, sequenced in a study of shared clonotypes between healthy human individuals. Repertoires were generated with immunoSEQ multiplex PCR, while TCRdb's copy carries only in-frame clones and drops some. The data contain about 470,000 clones, about 85% of them singletons. Sequences were obtained from PBMCs. These receptors were taken from a middle-aged woman in good health. Some clones in this sample may be carry-over from other donors' samples.

V gene TRBV7-6 combines with J gene TRBJ2-7; weak D call: TRBD2 (5 bases). V lost 4 bases to trimming and J lost 5 bases, with 12 bases between them. The CDR3 covers 13 residues. Germline CDR1 and CDR2: SGHVS and FNYEAQ. CDR3 coding DNA: TGTGCCAGCAGCTCCGGGAACACCGACGAGCAGTACTTC. This gives the protein CASSSGNTDEQYF.

This rearrangement joins TRBV7-2 to TRBJ2-5; 13 bases are shared with TRBD2. There are 17 residues in the CDR3. CDR1 is SGHTA, CDR2 FQGNSA, per germline. The ends lost 5 bases at V and 5 bases at J; junction bases unmatched: 11. The CDR3 sequence: CASSPPTSGRAGETQYF. The CDR3, as DNA: TGTGCCAGCAGCCCTCCAACTAGCGGGAGGGCCGGGGAGACCCAGTACTTC.

The chain combines TRBV2 with TRBJ2-3; 12 nucleotides match TRBD2. The CDR3 loop spans 18 amino acids. The trim removed 1 base at V and 2 bases at J, leaving 7 bases unmatched. Per the germline V gene, CDR1 is SNHLY and CDR2 is FYNNEI. The CDR3 protein is CASSEGLAGGRTTDTQYF. In nucleotides, the CDR3 is TGTGCCAGCAGTGAAGGGCTAGCGGGAGGGCGCACCACAGATACGCAGTATTTT.

The chain is built from TRBV9 and TRBJ2-5; TRBD2 matches 8 bases. In germline, CDR1 is SGDLS, CDR2 YYNGEE. Losses at the gene ends were 0 bases for V and 5 bases for J; bases not matched to a gene: 9. The CDR3 loop spans 16 amino acids. The CDR3, as DNA: TGTGCCAGCAGCGTAGCCCCGGGAGGGGCTTGGGAGACCCAGTACTTC. Translated, it gives CASSVAPGGAWETQYF. The whole variable domain, remainder taken from reference TRBV9 and TRBJ2-5, is DSGVTQTPKHLITATGQRVTLRCSPRSGDLSVYWYQQSLDQGLQFLIQYYNGEERAKGNILERFSAQQFPDLHSELNLSSLELGDSALYFCASSVAPGGAWETQYFGPGTRLLVL.

In regard to this clone: The same CDR3 arises from other DNA sequences in this sample as well. V usage is TRBV5-6 and J usage is TRBJ2-7; D gene unclear. Trimming left V 0 bases short and J 2 bases short, with 12 bases between. Germline-derived CDR1 and CDR2 are SGHDT and YYEEEE. The CDR3 is made up of 15 amino acids. In nucleotides, the CDR3 is TGTGCCAGCAGCTTGGGACAAGGCTTAACCTACGAGCAGTACTTC. Amino acid sequence: CASSLGQGLTYEQYF.

J is TRBJ1-1 and V is TRBV19; D gene unclear. Trimming left V 5 bases short and J 1 base short, with 14 bases between. This CDR3 has 15 residues. CDR1 is LNHDA, CDR2 SQIVND, per germline (reference sequence). CDR3: CASSPGFAANTEAFF. The CDR3 bases are TGTGCCAGTAGTCCCGGTTTCGCAGCGAACACTGAAGCTTTCTTT.

The chain combines TRBV30 with TRBJ1-5, with unresolved D. V dropped 3 bases and J dropped 0 bases, with 9 bases sitting between them. CDR1 is GTSNPN and CDR2 is SVGIG in the germline V gene (reference sequence). There are 14 residues in the CDR3. CDR3 nucleotide sequence: TGTGCCTGGAGAGGAGGACCTAGCAATCAGCCCCAGCATTTT. This codes for CAWRGGPSNQPQHF.

V usage is TRBV7-6 and J usage is TRBJ2-5; TRBD2 is a possible D gene (6 bases). From germline, CDR1 is SGHVS and CDR2 FNYEAQ. V shed 2 bases and J shed 1 base, with 11 bases lying between them. CDR3 length equals 15 residues. The CDR3 DNA is TGTGCCAGCAGCTTAAATCCTAGCGCCCAAGAGACCCAGTACTTC. It encodes CASSLNPSAQETQYF.

This clone showed up just a few times. V is TRBV7-9 and J is TRBJ2-1; tentatively, D is TRBD2 (5 bases). V was pared by 5 bases and J by 0 bases, with 14 bases between. The CDR3 sequence is 16 residues long. Germline-derived CDR1 and CDR2 are SEHNR and FQNEAQ (reference sequence). The CDR3 nucleotides are TGTGCCAGCAGCCCAACAGACTATAGCTCCTACAATGAGCAGTTCTTC. Translation gives CASSPTDYSSYNEQFF.

This chain links TRBV11-2 with TRBJ2-7; 11 bases are shared with TRBD2. There are 15 residues in the CDR3. The V and J ends lost 2 bases and 7 bases, in that order; junction bases with no gene match: 7. In germline, CDR1 is SGHAT, CDR2 FQNNGV. The CDR3 reads CASSLRGTSGGEQYF. DNA for the CDR3: TGTGCCAGCAGCTTACGGGGGACTAGCGGAGGGGAGCAGTACTTC.